The following is a T cell receptor (beta chain) sequence with its context. The data stem from a study of blood T cell repertoires in COVID-19. Whole-study context: Whether acute or convalescent, the COVID-19 samples came from the United States, Italy and Spain. From T cells, B-cell-depleted T cells, or PBMCs came the material, which was cDNA or gDNA.

As processed by the authors: Reference gene primer amplification in the assay estimated nucleated cell counts. TCRdb keeps only in-frame clones here, not all; method: immunoSEQ multiplex PCR. Clone size and V and J calls were adopted from that table, with D and trimming inferred from the DNA. The repertoire holds about 48,000 clones, with roughly 84% as singletons. The CDR3 runs 16 residues. Germline values: CDR1 SNHLY, CDR2 FYNNEI. V shed 3 bases, J shed 15 bases, and the junction held 18 bases outside the gene matches. Sequences were obtained from peripheral blood. The clonotype originates from a woman aged 55-69 years with acute or convalescent COVID-19. V gene TRBV2 combines with J gene TRBJ2-1; 9 bases line up with TRBD1. The CDR3 here is CASSDVVTGGALRSFF. The CDR3 coding sequence is TGTGCCAGCAGTGATGTCGTGACAGGGGGTGCCCTCAGATCGTTCTTC.